The 21 T cell receptor beta chains reported below all come from one sample, sequenced in a study of molecular identifiers for immune sequencing clone quantification (dated by TCRdb to the late 2010s). Library prep was done by PCR. This sample was sequenced with an Illumina HiSeq 4000. The raw public data were reprocessed by TCRdb itself: fastp quality trimming at Q25, MiXCR clonotype calling, in-frame beta chains only. Rows matching on CDR3 protein sequence are summarized as one entry with the most common DNA and genes. Within this sample are 62,000 or so distinct CDR3 sequences, with less than 20% of them counted one time only. The biggest ten clones account for around 1.4% of the sample. Sequencing used naive CD8+ T cells from blood, with Jurkat cell RNA spiked in. The cell subset or site label, read with the paper, signifies: FACS-sorted CD8+CD4-CCR7+CD45RA+ naive T cells. These receptors were taken from a human donor in good health. Some libraries in this study had Jurkat cell RNA spiked in.

With respect to this clonotype: The junction does not match germline at one end; this may be a read error. The V call is TRBV29-1, the J call TRBJ2-2; perhaps TRBD2 as D (5 bases). CDR3 size: 11 residues. CDR1 and CDR2 from the germline V gene are SQVTM and ANQGSEA. CDR3 amino acids: CSIATTGELVF. CDR3 sequence (DNA): TGCAGCATCGCCACCACCGGGGAGCTGGTTTTT.

This clonotype has ten or more counts. The chain carries TRBV7-3 and TRBJ2-6; D remains ambiguous. Germline V lookup: CDR1 SGHTA, CDR2 FQGTGA. The CDR3 contains 15 residues. Trimming pared 2 bases from V and 0 bases from J, leaving 5 bases between. The CDR3 nucleotides are TGTGCCAGCAGCTTACTAGGCTCTGGGGCCAACGTCCTGACTTTC. This translates into CASSLLGSGANVLTF.

This clonotype was counted many times. The chain has TRBV5-1 and TRBJ2-1; D remains unclear. CDR1 SGHRS and CDR2 YFSETQ come from the germline V gene. This CDR3 has 16 amino acids. Between the trimmed V and J ends, which lost 0 bases and 0 bases, there was a span of 10 bases. The chain's CDR3 is CASSLGRKSSYNEQFF. The CDR3, as DNA: TGCGCCAGCAGCTTGGGTAGAAAGAGCTCCTACAATGAGCAGTTCTTC.

This clonotype showed up just once. The chain links TRBV11-1 to TRBJ2-7; no definite D call. The germline V gene has CDR1 SGHAT and CDR2 FQDESV (reference sequence). This CDR3 is 14 amino acids long. V gave up 5 bases and J gave up 4 bases, with 15 bases separating them. The CDR3 DNA is TGTGCCAGCAGCACCACACCCGAGTCGTACGAGCAGTACTTC. Its protein product is CASSTTPESYEQYF.

Concerning this clonotype: A much larger clone is a single base away; this may be a read error. The chain carries TRBV6-2 or TRBV6-3 and TRBJ2-4, with TRBD2 matching 7 bases. The CDR3 length is 14 residues. Germline CDR1 and CDR2: MNHEY and SVGEGT. CDR3 amino acids: CAGSWEGIKNIQCF. The CDR3 DNA reads TGTGCCGGCAGTTGGGAGGGCATCAAAAACATTCAGTGCTTC.

Details on this clonotype: This clone may be a read error of a much larger clone one base away. This chain links TRBV7-3 with TRBJ2-1, with D hard to call. This CDR3 is built from 13 residues. Germline assignment: CDR1 SGHTA and CDR2 FQGTGA. DNA for the CDR3: TGTGCCAGCAGCCCGGAAGCACACAATGAGCAGTCCTTC. Translation: CASSPEAHNEQSF.

This clonotype was seen many times. The chain joins TRBV10-3 to TRBJ1-1; D not resolved. V lost 2 bases to trimming and J lost 3 bases, with 16 bases between them. Germline CDR1 reads ENHRY; CDR2 reads SYGVKD. This CDR3 region has 16 residues. The CDR3 region is CAISEVPGTWDTEAFF. CDR3 DNA sequence: TGTGCCATCAGTGAGGTCCCAGGCACTTGGGACACTGAAGCTTTCTTT.

Remarks on this clonotype: The junction does not match germline at one end; this may be a read error. The CDR3 DNA follows: TGTGCCGGCAGCTTCCTCTTGGACGAGCAGTACTTC. The encoded protein is CAGSFLLDEQYF. The rearrangement joins TRBV7-2 to TRBJ2-7, with D unclear. Germline V gene sequence: CDR1 SGHTA, CDR2 FQGNSA. The CDR3 consists of 12 residues. Full variable domain (remainder filled in from reference TRBV7-2 and TRBJ2-7): GAGVSQSPSNKVTEKGKDVELRCDPISGHTALYWYRQSLGQGLEFLIYFQGNSAPDKSGLPSDRFSAERTGGSVSTLTIQRTQQEDSAVYLCAGSFLLDEQYFGPGTRLTVT.

This clonotype was found a few times. This rearrangement joins TRBV10-3 to TRBJ2-1; no reliable D call. The ends were cut back, 3 bases at V and 8 bases at J, with 23 bases in the middle. The CDR3 totals 17 residues. Germline V gene lookup returns CDR1 ENHRY and CDR2 SYGVKD. CDR3 DNA: TGTGCCATCAGTGAAACAGTCACACACCGTTTATCCGATGAGCAGTTCTTC. It is translated as CAISETVTHRLSDEQFF.

This clonotype showed up just once. Just one base apart from a much larger clone, this may be a read error. The chain combines TRBV2 with TRBJ2-1, with a possible D match to TRBD2 (6 bases). The CDR3 runs to 13 residues. CDR1 and CDR2 from the germline V gene are SNHLY and FYNNEI. In nucleotides, the CDR3 is TGTGCCAGCGGTTACGGGAGCTTCGATGAGCAGCTCTTC. This sequence encodes CASGYGSFDEQLF.

This clonotype has a count of ten or more. The rearrangement links TRBV18 to TRBJ2-5; D gene uncertain. Germline CDR1 KGHSH, CDR2 LQKENI. The CDR3 spans 15 residues. Trimming removed 3 bases from V and 0 bases from J, with 11 bases in between. The CDR3 reads CASSPTNLNQETQYF. The CDR3 bases are TGTGCCAGCTCACCTACGAATTTAAACCAAGAGACCCAGTACTTC.

This clonotype came up many times. This sequence joins TRBV4-1 and TRBJ2-7, with D possibly being TRBD2 (5 bases). The V gene's germline CDR1 is MGHRA and CDR2 YSYEKL. V was trimmed by 6 bases and J by 0 bases, leaving 12 bases between them. The CDR3 is 14 amino acids. CDR3 bases: TGCGCCAGCAGTCTTCCGGGGAGCTCCTACGAGCAGTACTTC. Translating it yields CASSLPGSSYEQYF.

With respect to this clonotype: With a much larger clone just one base away, this may be a read error. The chain uses TRBV28 and TRBJ2-2; D perhaps matches TRBD2 (6 bases). The CDR3 loop spans 13 amino acids. From germline, CDR1 is MDHEN and CDR2 SYDVKM. CDR3 nucleotide sequence: TGTGCCAGCAGTTTAGGGTTCACCGGGGGGCTGTTTTTT. This sequence encodes CASSLGFTGGLFF. Supplemented by reference TRBV28 and TRBJ2-2, the full variable domain reads DVKVTQSSRYLVKRTGEKVFLECVQDMDHENMFWYRQDPGLGLRLIYFSYDVKMKEKGDIPEGYSVSREKKERFSLILESASTNQTSMYLCASSLGFTGGLFFGEGSRLTVL.

This clonotype was seen only a few times. V gene TRBV4-3 combines with J gene TRBJ2-7; D is undetermined. V lost 0 bases, J lost 3 bases, and 12 bases lay in between. Germline-derived CDR1 and CDR2 are LGHNA and YSLEER. The CDR3 is 15 residues long. Here the CDR3 DNA reads TGCGCCAGCAGCCAAGATGATGGGCAAAACTACGAGCAGTACTTC. The encoded protein is CASSQDDGQNYEQYF.

In its sample, this clonotype was seen many times. The chain is built from TRBV4-1 and TRBJ2-7; D remains ambiguous. CDR1 and CDR2 from the germline V gene are MGHRA and YSYEKL. The CDR3 loop spans 12 amino acids. The V and J ends lost 2 bases and 5 bases respectively, with 7 bases between them. The chain's CDR3 is CASSQLGNEQYF. The CDR3 DNA follows: TGCGCCAGCAGCCAACTAGGGAACGAGCAGTACTTC.

In regard to this clonotype: A much larger clone is a single base away; this may be a read error. V and J are TRBV4-1 and TRBJ2-1, with 12 bases lining up with TRBD2. This CDR3 spans 16 amino acids. The ends lost 1 base at V and 9 bases at J; junction bases unmatched: 7. Per germline, CDR1 MGHRA and CDR2 YSYEKL. CDR3 bases: TGCGCCAGCAGCCAAGTCCCGGGACTAGCGGGCAGTGAGCAGTTCTTC. Protein: CASSQVPGLAGSEQFF.

The V and J genes are TRBV4-2 and TRBJ2-1; possible D gene TRBD2, 6 bases. CDR1 LGHNA and CDR2 YNFKEQ come from the germline V gene. V shed 2 bases and J shed 9 bases, with 17 bases lying between them. CDR3 length equals 15 residues. The CDR3 region is CASSQHLGGESEQFF. In DNA form, the CDR3 reads TGTGCCAGCAGCCAACACCTGGGCGGGGAGTCTGAGCAGTTCTTC.

In its sample, this clonotype was seen many times. J is TRBJ2-4 and V is TRBV5-6; TRBD1 agrees at 10 bases. Trimming removed 4 bases from V and 1 base from J; junction bases left unmatched: 8. The CDR3 is 17 amino acids. Germline assignment: CDR1 SGHDT and CDR2 YYEEEE. Here the CDR3 DNA reads TGTGCCAGCAGCGTGGGGACAGGGGCCTTGGCCAAAAACATTCAGTACTTC. Amino acids: CASSVGTGALAKNIQYF.

A word on this clonotype: One end of the junction varies from germline; a read error may be responsible. The CDR3: CVSSSGQGGTPLHF. CDR3 DNA sequence: TGTGTCAGCAGCTCCGGACAGGGAGGGACACCCCTCCACTTT. The chain recombines TRBV7-9 with TRBJ1-6; 8 bases are shared with TRBD1. Germline V gene sequence: CDR1 SEHNR, CDR2 FQNEAQ (reference sequence). The CDR3 loop spans 14 amino acids.

This clonotype has more than one count but fewer than ten. Given a much more abundant clone one base away, this may be a read error. J is TRBJ1-2 and V is TRBV30, with a weak D call TRBD1 (6 bases). This CDR3 contains 13 residues. CDR1 is GTSNPN, CDR2 SVGIG, per germline (reference sequence). CDR3 nucleotides: TGTACCTGGGAAAATCGGACAGTCTATGGCTACACCTTC. Amino acids: CTWENRTVYGYTF.

This clonotype has only one observation. A much larger clone differs from this one at a single base, so this may be a read error. The chain couples TRBV7-2 to TRBJ1-1; no clear D. Trimming took off 5 bases at V and 4 bases at J, with 14 bases between the two ends. This CDR3 comprises 14 residues. The germline V gene encodes CDR1 SGHTA and CDR2 FQGNSA. The CDR3 spells CASSAAPEPTEAFF. For the CDR3, the DNA is TGTGCCAGCAGCGCAGCACCCGAACCCACTGAAGCTTTCTTT.